Below are 20 T cell receptor beta chains sequenced from a single sample in a study of blood T cells in healthy people across ages. A second PCR of 7 to 11 cycles used a sample-barcoded 5' primer and a J-beta primer mix. TCRdb analysed the 5' RACE reads with MiXCR anew, one entry per CDR3 protein. The sample has hundreds of thousands of distinct CDR3 sequences, 20% to 30% seen once. These data also featured in a second study, about T cells of mothers and their children.

Sample: blood. All receptors derive from a boy aged 5-17 years in good health.

The V gene is TRBV4-1, the J gene TRBJ2-6, with 8 bases fitting TRBD1. J gave up 0 bases and V 1 base, and 8 bases lay outside the gene matches. There are 19 residues in the CDR3. Germline CDR1 reads MGHRA; CDR2 reads YSYEKL. CDR3 protein: CASSQARQGSSSGANVLTF. CDR3 DNA sequence: TGCGCCAGCAGCCAAGCTAGACAGGGGTCTTCCTCTGGGGCCAACGTCCTGACTTTC.

The chain employs TRBV15 and TRBJ2-7, with TRBD1 as a possible D gene (5 bases). Looked up from germline, CDR1 is LNHNV and CDR2 is YYDKDF (reference sequence). The length of the CDR3 is 18 residues. Trimming took off 0 bases at V and 1 base at J, with 19 bases between the two ends. Here the CDR3 DNA reads TGTGCCACCAGCAGAGATGCTAGTTTAGGACACCAATCCTACGAGCAGTACTTC. Its protein product is CATSRDASLGHQSYEQYF. Together with reference TRBV15 and TRBJ2-7, the CDR3 gives the full variable domain: DAMVIQNPRYQVTQFGKPVTLSCSQTLNHNVMYWYQQKSSQAPKLLFHYYDKDFNNEADTPDNFQSRRPNTSFCFLDIRSPGLGDTAMYLCATSRDASLGHQSYEQYFGPGTRLTVT.

This clonotype was counted only a few times. The CDR3 nucleotides read TGTGCCAGCAGCTTAAGGACTAGCGGTAACAAAAACATTCAGTACTTC. Translated, it gives CASSLRTSGNKNIQYF. The J gene is TRBJ2-4, the V gene TRBV12-3 or TRBV12-4; the match to TRBD2 covers 10 bases. Trimming removed 6 bases from V and 3 bases from J; junction bases left unmatched: 8. The CDR3 extends over 16 amino acids.

This chain connects TRBV12-3 or TRBV12-4 to TRBJ1-1, with 9 bases that match TRBD1. The CDR3 covers 15 residues. Unmatched junction bases numbered 4, after V lost 1 base and J lost 4 bases. The CDR3 DNA is TGTGCCAGCAGTTTAGAGGACAGGGGTCGCACTGAAGCTTTCTTT. Translation gives CASSLEDRGRTEAFF.

A word on this clonotype: Its ends do not fully match the called genes, so a read error is possible. CDR3 DNA sequence: TGTGCCAGCAAGGGCGGGGGGGCCTCTGAGACCCAGTGCTTC. Translation: CASKGGGASETQCF. The genes are TRBV6-2 or TRBV6-3 and TRBJ2-5; TRBD2 agrees at 9 bases. This CDR3 has 14 amino acids. Looked up from germline, CDR1 is MNHEY and CDR2 is SVGEGT.

This clonotype turned up a few times. V and J are TRBV6-2 or TRBV6-3 and TRBJ2-1, with 13 bases lining up with TRBD2. This CDR3 spans 18 amino acids. Germline-derived CDR1 and CDR2 are MNHEY and SVGEGT. Losses at the gene ends were 5 bases for V and 2 bases for J; bases not matched to a gene: 9. The chain's CDR3 is CASSHRTSGRVAYNEQFF. CDR3 nucleotide sequence: TGTGCCAGCAGTCACAGGACTAGCGGGAGAGTGGCCTACAATGAGCAGTTCTTC.

This rearrangement joins TRBV4-1 to TRBJ1-1, with 9 positions matching TRBD1. Germline assignment: CDR1 MGHRA and CDR2 YSYEKL. The CDR3 covers 14 residues. After removal of 5 bases from V and 4 bases from J, the junction contained 5 bases not matched to a gene. CDR3 bases: TGCGCCAGCAGCACGGGACAGGGAGGCACTGAAGCTTTCTTT. This translates into CASSTGQGGTEAFF.

The rearrangement joins TRBV15 to TRBJ2-3, with D unresolved. The CDR3 is 13 residues long. The germline CDR1 and CDR2 sequences are LNHNV and YYDKDF (reference sequence). The V and J ends lost 8 bases and 1 base respectively, with 10 bases between them. CDR3 bases: TGTGCCACCTTCCGGGTAGGCACAGATACGCAGTATTTT. This gives the protein CATFRVGTDTQYF.

The chain uses TRBV6-2 or TRBV6-3 and TRBJ1-1, with a tentative D call TRBD1 (5 bases). V shed 6 bases and J shed 4 bases, with 12 bases lying between them. Germline V gene sequence: CDR1 MNHEY, CDR2 SVGEGT. The CDR3 loop spans 13 amino acids. The CDR3, as DNA: TGTGCCAGCAGGCCTGACAGCCCCACTGAAGCTTTCTTT. It translates to CASRPDSPTEAFF.

This clonotype came up a few times. This sequence joins TRBV12-3 or TRBV12-4 and TRBJ2-7, with no clear D. Trimming took 2 bases from V and 3 from J, leaving 14 bases between them. The CDR3 is 15 amino acids. The CDR3 coding sequence is TGTGCCAGCAGTTTAAGGGCCCCTCGGATCTACGAGCAGTACTTC. Its translation is CASSLRAPRIYEQYF.

This clonotype has only a few counts. The gene calls are TRBV6-1 and TRBJ2-3, with D perhaps TRBD1 (5 bases). V lost 6 bases, J lost 0 bases, and 16 bases lay in between. In germline, CDR1 is MNHNS, CDR2 SASEGT. CDR3 length equals 16 residues. Written as DNA, the CDR3 is TGTGCCAGCAGCCAAGGGGCGGTTCCTAGCACAGATACGCAGTATTTT. The encoded protein is CASSQGAVPSTDTQYF.

This clonotype occurred a few times. The CDR3: CASSYSGNSKNIQYF. The CDR3 nucleotides read TGTGCCAGCAGTTACTCGGGAAACAGTAAAAACATTCAGTACTTC. The chain is built from TRBV6-5 and TRBJ2-4; D remains ambiguous. This CDR3 spans 15 amino acids. Germline CDR1 MNHEY, CDR2 SVGAGI. Trimming removed 0 bases from V and 4 bases from J, with 10 bases in between.

The chain links TRBV7-9 to TRBJ2-3; no reliable D call. Germline values: CDR1 SEHNR, CDR2 FQNEAQ (reference sequence). This CDR3 is built from 14 residues. Trimming took 5 bases from V and 4 from J, leaving 13 bases between them. DNA of the CDR3: TGTGCCAGCAGCCCCACCTCCGACCCAGATACGCAGTATTTT. It translates to CASSPTSDPDTQYF.

This clonotype came up once. The chain carries TRBV6-5 and TRBJ2-5, with D possibly TRBD2 on 5 matching bases. This CDR3 comprises 15 residues. The germline V gene has CDR1 MNHEY and CDR2 SVGAGI. Trimming cost V 3 bases and J 2 bases, with 13 bases left between them. The CDR3 nucleotides read TGTGCCAGCAGTTATGTCGGCGGGCCACAAGAGACCCAGTACTTC. Amino acid sequence: CASSYVGGPQETQYF.

A remark on this clonotype: One end of the junction does not line up with germline, which may come from a read error. The genes are TRBV4-3 and TRBJ2-1; either TRBD1 or TRBD2 may supply D (5 bases each). CDR1 and CDR2 from the germline V gene are LGHNA and YSLEER. The CDR3 is 14 amino acids. In DNA, the CDR3 is TGCGCCTGCAGCCCACGGGGCCTCTACAATGAGCAGTTCTTC. Amino acids: CACSPRGLYNEQFF.

A few counts support this clonotype. J is TRBJ1-2 and V is TRBV7-2; D remains unclear. The CDR3 loop spans 12 amino acids. Germline V gene lookup returns CDR1 SGHTA and CDR2 FQGNSA. V dropped 3 bases and J dropped 6 bases, with 8 bases sitting between them. The CDR3 DNA reads as TGTGCCAGCAGCTTTGAAGTGAATGGCTACACCTTC. It specifies CASSFEVNGYTF.

The rearrangement links TRBV20-1 to TRBJ2-3; 9 nucleotides line up with TRBD2. The CDR3 length is 17 residues. The V gene end was trimmed by 6 bases and the J gene end by 3 bases; junction bases not matched to a gene: 16. The germline V gene has CDR1 DFQATT and CDR2 SNEGSKA (reference sequence). CDR3 DNA sequence: TGCAGTGCACCGAAAATTCGCGGGGGACTAGCAACAGATACGCAGTATTTT. The encoded protein is CSAPKIRGGLATDTQYF.

This CDR3 is CASSGRGNSGNTIYF. CDR3 DNA: TGTGCCAGCAGTGGCAGGGGAAACTCTGGAAACACCATATATTTT. V is TRBV6-5 and J is TRBJ1-3; possible D gene TRBD1, 6 bases. Trimming took off 5 bases at V and 0 bases at J, with 11 bases between the two ends. Germline V gives CDR1 MNHEY, CDR2 SVGAGI. The CDR3 is made up of 15 amino acids.

V and J are TRBV19 and TRBJ2-1, with D possibly matching TRBD2 (5 bases). The CDR3 covers 15 residues. Trimming cost V 7 bases and J 2 bases, with 15 bases left between them. Germline values: CDR1 LNHDA, CDR2 SQIVND (reference sequence). The CDR3 DNA reads as TGTGCCAGTACCGTGAGCCACGGGGCCTACAATGAGCAGTTCTTC. Its protein product is CASTVSHGAYNEQFF.

The rearrangement uses TRBV6-6 and TRBJ2-5; D remains unclear. The DNA end is a closer match to TRBJ2-7, so the J assignment may be wrong. The CDR3 loop spans 15 amino acids. The germline V gene encodes CDR1 MNHNY and CDR2 SVGAGI (reference sequence). CDR3 protein: CASSYSAYPSYEQYF. As DNA, the CDR3 is TGTGCCAGCAGTTACTCTGCCTACCCCTCCTACGAGCAGTACTTC.